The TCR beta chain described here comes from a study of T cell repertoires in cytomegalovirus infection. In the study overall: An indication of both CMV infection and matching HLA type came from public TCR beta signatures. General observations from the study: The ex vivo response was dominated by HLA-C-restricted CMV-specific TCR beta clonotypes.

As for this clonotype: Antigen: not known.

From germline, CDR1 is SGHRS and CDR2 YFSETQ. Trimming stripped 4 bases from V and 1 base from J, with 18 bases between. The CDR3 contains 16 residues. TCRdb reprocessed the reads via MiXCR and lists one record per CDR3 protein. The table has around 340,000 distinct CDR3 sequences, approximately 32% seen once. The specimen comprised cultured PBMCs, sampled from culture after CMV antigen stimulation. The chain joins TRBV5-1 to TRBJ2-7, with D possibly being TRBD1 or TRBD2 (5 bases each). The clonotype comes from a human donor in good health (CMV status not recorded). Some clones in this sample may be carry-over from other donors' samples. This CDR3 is CASSLPTGTASYEQYF. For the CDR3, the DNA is TGCGCCAGCAGCCTGCCTACCGGGACGGCTTCCTACGAGCAGTACTTC.